The present T cell receptor beta chain was sequenced within a study of STAT5B mutations in CD4+ large granular lymphocyte leukemia. CDR3 length: 14 residues. CDR1 and CDR2 from the germline V gene are MNHNS and SASEGT. Losses at the gene ends were 6 bases for V and 8 bases for J; bases not matched to a gene: 8. Concerning this clone: The antigen is unknown.

Profiling relied on immunoSEQ multiplex PCR, and the TCRdb table lists in-frame clones only, not all of them. The table lists more than 45,000 clones, around 70% of them singletons. Overall study results and limits: 8/27 top patient clones versus 2/35 control clones were TRBV06-family.

The TCR originated in a human donor in good health. The sample consisted of CD4+ T cells from blood buffy coats. The V gene is TRBV6-1, the J gene TRBJ1-4; TRBD1 aligns across 8 bases. The CDR3, as DNA: TGTGCCAGCAGCCCGCAGGGGGCCTTGGAAAAACTGTTTTTT. It codes for CASSPQGALEKLFF.